The rows below give T cell receptor beta chains drawn from one sample of a study of shared clonotypes between healthy human individuals. Generated by immunoSEQ multiplex PCR, the TCRdb table keeps only in-frame clones and is missing some. This sample has approximately 2.5 million clones, with approximately 92% found just once. The sequenced sample was naive CD4+ T cells sorted from blood. Every receptor here comes from a man aged 18 to 35 in good health. Both conserved end residues are part of each CDR3. Each record gives: V gene, J gene, clone size, D gene, CDR3 DNA, CDR3 protein. A D gene is named only where the DNA matches it firmly. Part of the rows lack a size; the others show once, few, many or a class for expanded clones.

v_call: TRBV27; j_call: TRBJ2-3; clone_size: -; d_call: TRBD1; cdr3_nt: TGTGCCAGCAGGCCAACAGGGGGCGGCACGCAGTATTTT; cdr3_aa: CASRPTGGGTQYF
v_call: TRBV4-1; j_call: TRBJ1-3; clone_size: -; d_call: -; cdr3_nt: TGCGCCAGCAGCCAAGGGGGGGCTCAGGCCCCCTCTGGAAACACCATATATTTT; cdr3_aa: CASSQGGAQAPSGNTIYF
v_call: TRBV30; j_call: TRBJ2-2; clone_size: once; d_call: -; cdr3_nt: TGTGCCTGGGGCGGAAGGGATTGGACGCCGAACACCGGGGAGCTGTTTTTT; cdr3_aa: CAWGGRDWTPNTGELFF
v_call: TRBV19; j_call: TRBJ1-2; clone_size: -; d_call: -; cdr3_nt: TGTGCCAGTAGTATAAGTAACTATGGCTACACCTTC; cdr3_aa: CASSISNYGYTF
v_call: TRBV27; j_call: TRBJ1-5; clone_size: -; d_call: -; cdr3_nt: TGTGCCAGCAGTTTATTCAAAGGGGCCAATCAGCCCCAGCATTTT; cdr3_aa: CASSLFKGANQPQHF
v_call: TRBV5-1; j_call: TRBJ2-2; clone_size: -; d_call: TRBD1; cdr3_nt: TGCGCCAGCAGCTTGCGGGGGGACAGGGTTTCGAACACCGGGGAGCTGTTTTTT; cdr3_aa: CASSLRGDRVSNTGELFF
v_call: TRBV5-4; j_call: TRBJ2-3; clone_size: -; d_call: TRBD2; cdr3_nt: TGTGCCAGCAGCTTGGGGACTAGCGGGGGGAGCACAGATACGCAGTATTTT; cdr3_aa: CASSLGTSGGSTDTQYF
v_call: TRBV5-5; j_call: TRBJ1-5; clone_size: -; d_call: -; cdr3_nt: TGTGCCAGCAGCTTGGAACCGTATAGCAATCAGCCCCAGCATTTT; cdr3_aa: CASSLEPYSNQPQHF
v_call: TRBV5-4; j_call: TRBJ2-6; clone_size: -; d_call: -; cdr3_nt: TGTGCCAGCAGCCGCCGGACAGTTAGCAACTCTGGGGCCAACGTCCTGACTTTC; cdr3_aa: CASSRRTVSNSGANVLTF
v_call: TRBV30; j_call: TRBJ1-2; clone_size: -; d_call: -; cdr3_nt: TGTGCCGGGGGTTATGGCTACACCTTC; cdr3_aa: CAGGYGYTF
v_call: TRBV18; j_call: TRBJ1-2; clone_size: -; d_call: -; cdr3_nt: TGTGCCAGCTCCACGGGGAACTATGGCTACACCTTC; cdr3_aa: CASSTGNYGYTF
v_call: TRBV9; j_call: TRBJ1-1; clone_size: -; d_call: -; cdr3_nt: TGTGCCAGCAGCGTAGTCGGGTTTAGCACTGAAGCTTTCTTT; cdr3_aa: CASSVVGFSTEAFF
v_call: TRBV5-1; j_call: TRBJ2-3; clone_size: -; d_call: -; cdr3_nt: TGCGCCAGCAGCTTGGCCCTGGACGCAGATACGCAGTATTTT; cdr3_aa: CASSLALDADTQYF
v_call: TRBV10-3; j_call: TRBJ1-4; clone_size: -; d_call: TRBD1; cdr3_nt: TGTGCCACCATGCCCACAGGGGGGGGTGAAAAACTGTTTTTT; cdr3_aa: CATMPTGGGEKLFF
v_call: TRBV6-5; j_call: TRBJ1-6; clone_size: few; d_call: TRBD1; cdr3_nt: TGTGCCAGCAGTTACTCGGCAGGGGGCAGTTCACCCCTCCACTTT; cdr3_aa: CASSYSAGGSSPLHF
v_call: TRBV10-1; j_call: TRBJ2-7; clone_size: -; d_call: -; cdr3_nt: TGCGCCAGCAGTGAGTCTAGTGGGAGAAGTTACGAGCAGTACTTC; cdr3_aa: CASSESSGRSYEQYF
v_call: TRBV5-1; j_call: TRBJ2-1; clone_size: -; d_call: TRBD2; cdr3_nt: TGCGCCAGCAGCTTGGCGGGACTAGCGGTCCACAATGAGCAGTTCTTC; cdr3_aa: CASSLAGLAVHNEQFF
v_call: TRBV28; j_call: TRBJ1-1; clone_size: -; d_call: -; cdr3_nt: TGTGCCAGCAGTTTACGGGGGTCAAGGACTGAAGCTTTCTTT; cdr3_aa: CASSLRGSRTEAFF
v_call: TRBV27; j_call: TRBJ2-3; clone_size: -; d_call: TRBD2; cdr3_nt: TGTGCCAGCAGTTTATGGGGACTAGCGGGACCCACAGATACGCAGTATTTT; cdr3_aa: CASSLWGLAGPTDTQYF
v_call: TRBV7-2; j_call: TRBJ2-5; clone_size: -; d_call: -; cdr3_nt: TGTGCCAGCAGCTTGGACAGTTCGTACCAAGAGACCCAGTACTTC; cdr3_aa: CASSLDSSYQETQYF
v_call: TRBV12-5; j_call: TRBJ2-5; clone_size: once; d_call: TRBD1; cdr3_nt: TGTGCTAGTGGACCGGGACAGGGGGAGCTAGAGACCCAGTACTTC; cdr3_aa: CASGPGQGELETQYF
v_call: TRBV5-1; j_call: TRBJ2-1; clone_size: -; d_call: -; cdr3_nt: TGCGCCAGCAGCTTAAACTCGGGACACACGGCTGAGCAGTTCTTC; cdr3_aa: CASSLNSGHTAEQFF
v_call: TRBV19; j_call: TRBJ2-3; clone_size: -; d_call: -; cdr3_nt: TGTGCCAGTAGTAACACCCGGGCTAGCACAGATACGCAGTATTTT; cdr3_aa: CASSNTRASTDTQYF
v_call: TRBV19; j_call: TRBJ2-2; clone_size: -; d_call: TRBD2; cdr3_nt: TGTGCCAGTAGTATAGTCGAGCGGGGGACCGGGGAGCTGTTTTTT; cdr3_aa: CASSIVERGTGELFF
v_call: TRBV4-1; j_call: TRBJ1-2; clone_size: few; d_call: -; cdr3_nt: TGCGCCAGCAGCCAAGATGGAATGTATGGCTACACCTTC; cdr3_aa: CASSQDGMYGYTF
v_call: TRBV10-1; j_call: TRBJ2-7; clone_size: -; d_call: -; cdr3_nt: TGCGCCAGCAGCGACACATCCTACGAGCAGTACTTC; cdr3_aa: CASSDTSYEQYF
v_call: TRBV10-3; j_call: TRBJ2-7; clone_size: -; d_call: -; cdr3_nt: TGTGCCATCAGTGCGGTAACAAGCGAGCAGTACTTC; cdr3_aa: CAISAVTSEQYF
v_call: TRBV6-1; j_call: TRBJ2-7; clone_size: -; d_call: -; cdr3_nt: TGTGCCAGCAGTCGAGGGGGCGAGCAGTACTTC; cdr3_aa: CASSRGGEQYF
v_call: TRBV11-2; j_call: TRBJ2-7; clone_size: -; d_call: -; cdr3_nt: TGTGCCAGCAGCCTAAGGGCCACCGGATACGAGCAGTACTTC; cdr3_aa: CASSLRATGYEQYF
v_call: TRBV6-6; j_call: TRBJ1-1; clone_size: -; d_call: -; cdr3_nt: TGTGCCAGCACCCCAAACACTGAAGCTTTCTTT; cdr3_aa: CASTPNTEAFF
v_call: TRBV4-1; j_call: TRBJ1-4; clone_size: -; d_call: TRBD1; cdr3_nt: TGCGCCAGCAGCCGCGACAGGGGGCATGAAAAACTGTTTTTT; cdr3_aa: CASSRDRGHEKLFF
v_call: TRBV2; j_call: TRBJ1-6; clone_size: few; d_call: -; cdr3_nt: TGTGCCAGCAGCTTGTTGACAGGAGTTAATTCACCCCTCCACTTT; cdr3_aa: CASSLLTGVNSPLHF
v_call: TRBV20-1; j_call: TRBJ2-7; clone_size: -; d_call: -; cdr3_nt: TGCAGTGCTAGAGGCTCCTACGAGCAGTACTTC; cdr3_aa: CSARGSYEQYF
v_call: TRBV7-3; j_call: TRBJ2-6; clone_size: once; d_call: -; cdr3_nt: TGTGCCAGCAGCTGGGGCAGTAGCTCTGGGGCCAACGTCCTGACTTTC; cdr3_aa: CASSWGSSSGANVLTF
v_call: TRBV30; j_call: TRBJ1-3; clone_size: -; d_call: -; cdr3_nt: TGTGCCTGGAGTGCCAGCTCTGGAAACACCATATATTTT; cdr3_aa: CAWSASSGNTIYF
v_call: TRBV2; j_call: TRBJ2-1; clone_size: -; d_call: -; cdr3_nt: TGTGCCAGCAGGGGGATTGGCAATGAGCAGTTCTTC; cdr3_aa: CASRGIGNEQFF
v_call: TRBV14; j_call: TRBJ1-1; clone_size: -; d_call: -; cdr3_nt: TGTGCCAGCAGCCAAGAACTGAACACTGAAGCTTTCTTT; cdr3_aa: CASSQELNTEAFF
v_call: TRBV6-5; j_call: TRBJ1-4; clone_size: -; d_call: -; cdr3_nt: TGTGCCAGCCGAGAGGGCGGCCGGAATGAAAAACTGTTTTTT; cdr3_aa: CASREGGRNEKLFF
v_call: TRBV6-1; j_call: TRBJ1-5; clone_size: -; d_call: -; cdr3_nt: TGTGCCAGCACCAGTGGAGCCAATCAGCCCCAGCATTTT; cdr3_aa: CASTSGANQPQHF
v_call: TRBV6-5; j_call: TRBJ1-4; clone_size: -; d_call: -; cdr3_nt: TGTGCCAGCAGTTTTTCTGCAACTAATGAAAAACTGTTTTTT; cdr3_aa: CASSFSATNEKLFF
v_call: TRBV30; j_call: TRBJ2-2; clone_size: few; d_call: -; cdr3_nt: TGTGCCTGGCACACCGGCCTAACCGGGGAGCTGTTTTTT; cdr3_aa: CAWHTGLTGELFF
v_call: TRBV28; j_call: TRBJ2-7; clone_size: -; d_call: TRBD2; cdr3_nt: TGTGCCAGCAGGAAGCGGGGGAGCTCCTACGAGCAGTACTTC; cdr3_aa: CASRKRGSSYEQYF
v_call: TRBV5-4; j_call: TRBJ2-7; clone_size: -; d_call: TRBD1; cdr3_nt: TGTGCCAGCAGCTTGGACCCGACAGGGACCTACGAGCAGTACTTC; cdr3_aa: CASSLDPTGTYEQYF
v_call: TRBV7-3; j_call: TRBJ1-2; clone_size: -; d_call: -; cdr3_nt: TGTGCCAGCAGCGTAACCGGGAGGGCCGAAGGCCATGGCTACACCTTC; cdr3_aa: CASSVTGRAEGHGYTF
v_call: TRBV6-5; j_call: TRBJ1-2; clone_size: -; d_call: -; cdr3_nt: TGTGCCAGCAGGCCCGGGGCCGATCGCTATGGCTACACCTTC; cdr3_aa: CASRPGADRYGYTF
v_call: TRBV9; j_call: TRBJ1-3; clone_size: -; d_call: -; cdr3_nt: TGTGCCAGCAGCGTAGCGGTGGAGAAGGCGCACACCATATATTTT; cdr3_aa: CASSVAVEKAHTIYF
v_call: TRBV6-1; j_call: TRBJ2-1; clone_size: -; d_call: TRBD2; cdr3_nt: TGTGCCAGTTCGGGACTAGCGGGAATGAATGAGCAGTTCTTC; cdr3_aa: CASSGLAGMNEQFF
v_call: TRBV5-1; j_call: TRBJ1-5; clone_size: few; d_call: TRBD1; cdr3_nt: TGCGCCAGCAGCAAAGGACAGGGCGGCCAGCCCCAGCATTTT; cdr3_aa: CASSKGQGGQPQHF
v_call: TRBV11-2; j_call: TRBJ2-7; clone_size: -; d_call: -; cdr3_nt: TGTGCCAGCAGCTTATCGGACACCTACGAGCAGTACTTC; cdr3_aa: CASSLSDTYEQYF
v_call: TRBV29-1; j_call: TRBJ2-2; clone_size: -; d_call: TRBD1; cdr3_nt: TGCAGCGTTGGCTGGGGCACAGGGGGCTCGAACACCGGGGAGCTGTTTTTT; cdr3_aa: CSVGWGTGGSNTGELFF
v_call: TRBV28; j_call: TRBJ1-5; clone_size: -; d_call: -; cdr3_nt: TGTGCCAGCAGTTTCTGGGGGGGCGATCAGCCCCAGCATTTT; cdr3_aa: CASSFWGGDQPQHF
v_call: TRBV11-2; j_call: TRBJ1-1; clone_size: -; d_call: TRBD1; cdr3_nt: TGTGCCAGCAGCTCTCAGGGACAGGCGAACACTGAAGCTTTCTTT; cdr3_aa: CASSSQGQANTEAFF
v_call: TRBV5-4; j_call: TRBJ2-5; clone_size: -; d_call: -; cdr3_nt: TGTGCCAGCAGTCTCCGGGAGACCCAGTACTTC; cdr3_aa: CASSLRETQYF
v_call: TRBV18; j_call: TRBJ2-7; clone_size: -; d_call: TRBD2; cdr3_nt: TGTGCCAGCTCCACGGGCGGGAGAAGCTACGAGCAGTACTTC; cdr3_aa: CASSTGGRSYEQYF
v_call: TRBV11-1; j_call: TRBJ2-1; clone_size: -; d_call: TRBD2; cdr3_nt: TGTGCCAGCAGCTTAAGGCTAGCGGGAAACAATGAGCAGTTCTTC; cdr3_aa: CASSLRLAGNNEQFF
v_call: TRBV15; j_call: TRBJ1-1; clone_size: -; d_call: -; cdr3_nt: TGTGCCACCAGCAGAGACGCTCAGGTTGTCACTGAAGCTTTCTTT; cdr3_aa: CATSRDAQVVTEAFF
v_call: TRBV19; j_call: TRBJ2-2; clone_size: -; d_call: -; cdr3_nt: TGTGCCAGTAACCCCGTCTTCCAGCGAGCATCGAACACCGGGGAGCTGTTTTTT; cdr3_aa: CASNPVFQRASNTGELFF
v_call: TRBV15; j_call: TRBJ1-6; clone_size: few; d_call: -; cdr3_nt: TGTGCCACCAGCAGAGGTCAGGGGAATTCACCCCTCCACTTT; cdr3_aa: CATSRGQGNSPLHF
v_call: TRBV2; j_call: TRBJ2-5; clone_size: -; d_call: -; cdr3_nt: TGTGCCAGCAGCGTACTAGAGGAGACCCAGTACTTC; cdr3_aa: CASSVLEETQYF
v_call: TRBV5-1; j_call: TRBJ1-1; clone_size: -; d_call: -; cdr3_nt: TGCGCCAGCAGCTTGGACAACCCGAACACTGAAGCTTTCTTT; cdr3_aa: CASSLDNPNTEAFF